This T cell receptor beta chain was profiled in a study of PD-1 blockade in classical Hodgkin lymphoma. This clone was seen more than once but under ten times. Its antigen is unknown. TCRdb's copy holds only in-frame clones and misses some; the assay was immunoSEQ multiplex PCR. The data show over 85,000 clones, 93% seen once. Notes on the study in general: Newly diagnosed patients were reported to start with lower TCR diversity than healthy donors. Only CD4+ TCR diversity, not CD8+, had risen significantly by C4D1.

Time point denoted: cycle 4 day 1 (C4D1), after five to seven weeks of nivolumab. Each patient experienced a relapse that followed autologous stem cell transplantation, and brentuximab vedotin exposure varied. Complete response, partial response or progressive disease were the best responses. The TCR originated in a human donor with classical Hodgkin lymphoma. The material sequenced was peripheral blood mononuclear cells (PBMCs), taken before the fourth cycle of nivolumab.

The CDR3 here is CASSVEGTGYEQYF. As DNA, the CDR3 is TGTGCCAGCAGCGTAGAAGGGACGGGCTACGAGCAGTACTTC. The V gene is TRBV9, the J gene TRBJ2-7; the D gene could be TRBD1 or TRBD2 (5 bases each). This CDR3 region has 14 residues. The V and J ends lost 0 bases and 3 bases respectively, with 10 bases between them. Germline V lookup: CDR1 SGDLS, CDR2 YYNGEE.